These 12 T cell receptor beta chains originate from one sample sequenced in a study of blood T cell repertoires in COVID-19. The data were produced by immunoSEQ multiplex PCR, yet TCRdb's version contains in-frame clones alone and is incomplete. The table has under 250,000 clones, 65% to 85% seen once. The sample taken for sequencing was peripheral blood. The receptors were sampled from a woman between 25 and 40 years old who had recovered from COVID-19.

The rearrangement joins TRBV30 to TRBJ1-1, with 8 bases identical to TRBD1. The CDR3 has 13 amino acids. V gave up 3 bases and J gave up 5 bases; unmatched junction bases: 5. Germline CDR1 and CDR2: GTSNPN and SVGIG (reference sequence). The CDR3 loop reads CAWSRGRDTEAFF. The CDR3 DNA follows: TGTGCCTGGAGCAGGGGGCGCGATACTGAAGCTTTCTTT.

The chain couples TRBV3-1 (or the pseudogene TRBV3-2) to TRBJ1-5; D gene uncertain. Between the trimmed V and J ends, which lost 3 bases and 7 bases, there was a span of 13 bases. The CDR3 runs 14 residues. Germline assignment: CDR1 LGHDT and CDR2 YNNKEL (reference sequence). The CDR3 protein is CASSHRDGGQPQHF. In nucleotides, the CDR3 is TGTGCCAGCAGCCACAGAGACGGAGGGCAGCCCCAGCATTTT.

V usage is TRBV5-1 and J usage is TRBJ1-1; D not certain. This CDR3 has 14 amino acids. Germline CDR1 reads SGHRS; CDR2 reads YFSETQ. V shed 1 base and J shed 5 bases, with 12 bases lying between them. The CDR3 region has the DNA TGCGCCAGCAGCTTGACCGGGTCCGGGACTGAAGCTTTCTTT. This codes for CASSLTGSGTEAFF.

This chain connects TRBV9 to TRBJ2-7, with D hard to call. V was trimmed by 0 bases and J by 2 bases, leaving 6 bases between them. The CDR3 contains 13 residues. The germline CDR1 and CDR2 sequences are SGDLS and YYNGEE. This CDR3 is CASSVDSTYEQYF. In nucleotides, the CDR3 is TGTGCCAGCAGCGTAGACAGTACCTACGAGCAGTACTTC. The whole variable domain, remainder taken from reference TRBV9 and TRBJ2-7, is DSGVTQTPKHLITATGQRVTLRCSPRSGDLSVYWYQQSLDQGLQFLIQYYNGEERAKGNILERFSAQQFPDLHSELNLSSLELGDSALYFCASSVDSTYEQYFGPGTRLTVT.

The chain joins TRBV3-1 (or the pseudogene TRBV3-2) to TRBJ2-2; D unclear. V lost 0 bases, J lost 4 bases, and 6 bases lay in between. The CDR3 contains 14 residues. Germline V gene data show CDR1 as LGHDT and CDR2 as YNNKEL (reference sequence). This chain's CDR3 is CASSQDGGTGELFF. The CDR3 DNA sequence: TGTGCCAGCAGCCAAGACGGTGGCACCGGGGAGCTGTTTTTT.

This chain connects TRBV6-5 to TRBJ1-1; TRBD1 might be the D (5 bases). This CDR3 is built from 13 residues. Trimming left V 2 bases short and J 10 bases short, with 14 bases between. The germline gives CDR1 MNHEY, CDR2 SVGAGI. The CDR3 here is CASSYLKSGVAFF. The DNA for the CDR3 is TGTGCCAGCAGTTACCTAAAGTCGGGGGTAGCTTTCTTT.

The rearrangement links TRBV2 to TRBJ2-1; TRBD2 might be the D (5 bases). Per germline, CDR1 SNHLY and CDR2 FYNNEI. V lost 6 bases to trimming and J lost 0 bases, with 9 bases between them. This CDR3 has 14 residues. DNA for the CDR3: TGTGCCAGCAGATCGGGGAGCTCCTACAATGAGCAGTTCTTC. Translated: CASRSGSSYNEQFF. Complete variable domain (other parts from reference TRBV2 and TRBJ2-1): EPEVTQTPSHQVTQMGQEVILRCVPISNHLYFYWYRQILGQKVEFLVSFYNNEISEKSEIFDDQFSVERPDGSNFTLKIRSTKLEDSAMYFCASRSGSSYNEQFFGPGTRLTVL.

The genes are TRBV28 and TRBJ1-6; 7 bases are shared with TRBD1. The CDR3 is 14 residues long. V gave up 6 bases and J gave up 9 bases; unmatched junction bases: 8. Germline assignment: CDR1 MDHEN and CDR2 SYDVKM. The CDR3 DNA reads TGTGCCAGCAGGTCCGGGACAGTTTTTTCACCCCTCCACTTT. Translated, it gives CASRSGTVFSPLHF.

This clone turned up a few times. At the DNA level, this CDR3 is encoded by other sequences in the same sample as well. The chain combines TRBV5-4 with TRBJ2-7, with 7 positions matching TRBD1. The CDR3 totals 15 residues. V was pared by 0 bases and J by 4 bases, with 7 bases of the junction left unmatched. Germline CDR1 SGHNT, CDR2 YYREEE (reference sequence). The CDR3 reads CASSLGQGEGYEQYF. CDR3 nucleotides: TGTGCCAGCAGCTTGGGACAGGGTGAGGGGTACGAGCAGTACTTC. Complete variable domain (other parts from reference TRBV5-4 and TRBJ2-7): ETGVTQSPTHLIKTRGQQVTLRCSSQSGHNTVSWYQQALGQGPQFIFQYYREEENGRGNFPPRFSGLQFPNYSSELNVNALELDDSALYLCASSLGQGEGYEQYFGPGTRLTVT.

The chain uses TRBV2 and TRBJ2-1; D is unresolved. V was pared by 7 bases and J by 6 bases, with 10 bases between. The CDR3 covers 12 residues. Looked up from germline, CDR1 is SNHLY and CDR2 is FYNNEI. The CDR3 sequence is CASTLEVNEQFF. The CDR3 nucleotides read TGTGCCAGCACCCTCGAGGTCAATGAGCAGTTCTTC.

The chain couples TRBV19 to TRBJ2-5; D is unresolved. The germline V and J ends were trimmed by 5 bases and 3 bases, with 16 bases remaining between them. The germline CDR1 and CDR2 sequences are LNHDA and SQIVND (reference sequence). The CDR3 contains 15 residues. This CDR3 reads CASSGQGTAKETQYF. The CDR3, as DNA: TGTGCCAGTAGTGGGCAAGGCACAGCAAAAGAGACCCAGTACTTC.

The chain combines TRBV4-1 with TRBJ1-5; D remains ambiguous. Germline loops: CDR1 MGHRA, CDR2 YSYEKL. The CDR3 sequence is 18 residues long. The V end lost 3 bases, the J end lost 0 bases, and 18 bases lay between the germline ends. CDR3 DNA sequence: TGCGCCAGCAGCCAGGATTCGGCGGCAGAGTTTAGCAATCAGCCCCAGCATTTT. Protein: CASSQDSAAEFSNQPQHF.